The sequence of this T cell receptor beta chain was determined in a study of CD8+ T cells in alopecia areata. Across the whole study: Tofacitinib administration persisted for 6 to 18 months, succeeded by 6 months off drug. Findings and limits, study-wide: Lesional scalp, notably in alopecia totalis/universalis, had clonality above that of normal scalp. Clarity of TCR sharing across patients fell short of that in mice, possibly HLA-related.

The CDR3 runs to 15 residues. Germline lookup yields CDR1 MNHEY and CDR2 SVGAGI. The V segment lost 5 bases and the J segment 6 bases; nucleotides outside the gene matches: 11. A FACSAria was used to sort CD4+ and CD8+ T cells. These cells came from PBMCs. RNA, once extracted, was reverse transcribed into cDNA for use as the sequencing template. TCRdb's table, derived via immunoSEQ multiplex PCR, lists solely in-frame clones and lacks some. The data show roughly 150,000 clones, more than 75% seen once. A note on this clone: What it recognizes is unknown.

The J gene is TRBJ2-7, the V gene TRBV6-5, with 9 bases identical to TRBD1. The TCR comes from a human donor with alopecia areata. The sequences come from CD8+ T cells sorted from blood, collected at week 0. CDR3 protein: CASSPGLGQGREQYF. In nucleotides, the CDR3 is TGTGCCAGCAGTCCTGGTTTGGGACAGGGCCGCGAGCAGTACTTC.